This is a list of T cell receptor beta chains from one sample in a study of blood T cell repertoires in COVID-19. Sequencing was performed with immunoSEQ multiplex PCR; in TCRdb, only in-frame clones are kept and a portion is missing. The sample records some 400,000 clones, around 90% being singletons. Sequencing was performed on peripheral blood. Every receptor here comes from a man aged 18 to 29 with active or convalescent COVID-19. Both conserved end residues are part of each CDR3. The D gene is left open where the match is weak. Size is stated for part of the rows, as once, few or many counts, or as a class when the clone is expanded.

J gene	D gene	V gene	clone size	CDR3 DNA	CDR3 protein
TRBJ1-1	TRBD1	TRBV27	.	TGTGCCAGCAAACCGGGACAGGGGAACACTGAAGCTTTCTTT	CASKPGQGNTEAFF
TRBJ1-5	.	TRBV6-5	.	TGTGCCAGCAGTTATGACAGTGGGCAGCCCCAGCATTTT	CASSYDSGQPQHF
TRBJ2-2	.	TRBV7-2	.	TGTGCCAGCAGCTTAGGGGGCTCCGGGGAGCTGTTTTTT	CASSLGGSGELFF
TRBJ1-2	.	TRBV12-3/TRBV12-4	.	TGTGCCAGCAGTCAAAGCGAATCCTATGGCTACACCTTC	CASSQSESYGYTF
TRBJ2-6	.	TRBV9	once	TGTGCCAGCAGCGTAGTCGCAGGGTCGGACGTGCTGACTTTC	CASSVVAGSDVLTF
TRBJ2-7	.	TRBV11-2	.	TGTGCCAGCAGCCCAGACAGAGCCTACGAGCAGTACTTC	CASSPDRAYEQYF
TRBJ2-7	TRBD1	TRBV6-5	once	TGTGCCAGCAGACCCGACAGGGAATTAGTACTCGAGCAGTACTTC	CASRPDRELVLEQYF
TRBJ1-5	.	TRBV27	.	TGTGCCAGCAGTTTGGGTTGGGGGGGAAATCAGCCCCAGCATTTT	CASSLGWGGNQPQHF
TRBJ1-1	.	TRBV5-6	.	TGTGCCAGCAGCTCGTTGGACAGGAACACTGAAGCTTTCTTT	CASSSLDRNTEAFF
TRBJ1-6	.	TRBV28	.	TGTGCCAGCAGGCCGGGACTGATAAATTCACCCCTCCACTTT	CASRPGLINSPLHF
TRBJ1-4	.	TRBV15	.	TGTGCCACCAGCGGAGCAGGTTTTCTTAATGAAAAACTGTTTTTT	CATSGAGFLNEKLFF
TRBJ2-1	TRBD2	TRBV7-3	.	TGTGCCAGCAGCTTACGAGGGACTAGCGGCTACAATGAGCAGTTCTTC	CASSLRGTSGYNEQFF
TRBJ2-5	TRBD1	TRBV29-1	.	TGCAGCGTTGAAGATCCGGGACAGGGAAAAGAGACCCAGTACTTC	CSVEDPGQGKETQYF
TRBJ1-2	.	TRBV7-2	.	TGTGCCAGCAGCTTAGAAACAGGGATTAGTGGCTATGGCTACACCTTC	CASSLETGISGYGYTF
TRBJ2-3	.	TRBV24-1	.	TGTGCCACGTCTGCACGGACTACAGATACGCAGTATTTT	CATSARTTDTQYF
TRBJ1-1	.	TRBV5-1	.	TGCGCCAGCAGCTTGTTATCAGGGAACACTGAAGCTTTCTTT	CASSLLSGNTEAFF
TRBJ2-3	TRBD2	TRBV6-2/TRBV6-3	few	TGTGCCAGCAGTTACGGACTAGCGGGGGGGCCGACAGATACGCAGTATTTT	CASSYGLAGGPTDTQYF
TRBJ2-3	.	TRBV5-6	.	TGTGCCAGCCGCTACCAGGTCGGCATCGCAGATACGCAGTATTTT	CASRYQVGIADTQYF
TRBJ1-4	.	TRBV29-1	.	TGCAGCGCCCAGGGAATAAAAGTTGAAAAACTGTTTTTT	CSAQGIKVEKLFF
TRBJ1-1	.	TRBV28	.	TGTGCCAGCAGTTTTCAGGGGCCCGGGTCCTTTACAGAAGCTTTCTTT	CASSFQGPGSFTEAFF
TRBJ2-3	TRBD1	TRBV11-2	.	TGTGCCAGCAGCCCCCGCGGGACAGGGCCCGGCGATGGTACGCAGTATTTT	CASSPRGTGPGDGTQYF
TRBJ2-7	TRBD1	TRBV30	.	TGTGCCTGGGGCAGACAGGGAATGAGCGAGCAGTACTTC	CAWGRQGMSEQYF
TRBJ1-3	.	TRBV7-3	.	TGTGCCAGCAGCCCGGAGGGAGCTGGAAACACCATATATTTT	CASSPEGAGNTIYF
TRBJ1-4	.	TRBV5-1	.	TGCGCCAGCAGCTTATCAACAGGGAGTAATGAAAAACTGTTTTTT	CASSLSTGSNEKLFF
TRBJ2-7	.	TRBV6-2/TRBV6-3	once	TGTGCCAGCAGTTACGACAATTCAGTTTACTACGAGCAGTACTTC	CASSYDNSVYYEQYF